The next 7 T cell receptor beta chains were all read from a single sample in a study of T cell changes during pregnancy in multiple sclerosis. Clones were read by immunoSEQ multiplex PCR, and TCRdb kept only the in-frame ones, dropping some. The profile shows tens of thousands of clones, about 90% of them singletons. The material was peripheral blood, obtained in the first trimester of pregnancy. Receptors were obtained from a female donor in good health, enrolled as a control in a pregnancy study.

The gene calls are TRBV4-2 and TRBJ2-5; 9 bases align to TRBD2. CDR3 length equals 16 residues. Germline values: CDR1 LGHNA, CDR2 YNFKEQ. V lost 1 base and J lost 4; bases outside the gene matches: 7. DNA for the CDR3: TGTGCCAGCAGCCAAGTGGGTAGCGGGAGAGGAGAGACCCAGTACTTC. Protein: CASSQVGSGRGETQYF.

The chain recombines TRBV27 with TRBJ2-1, with D perhaps TRBD1 (9 bases). The germline V and J ends were trimmed by 5 bases and 6 bases, with 26 bases remaining between them. Germline V CDR1 and CDR2: MNHEY, SMNVEV (reference sequence). CDR3 length equals 18 residues. CDR3 loop: CASSRPPGVAGQGNEQFF. The CDR3 DNA is TGTGCCAGCAGTAGACCGCCGGGGGTAGCGGGACAGGGCAATGAGCAGTTCTTC.

This chain uses TRBV28 with TRBJ2-1; TRBD1 is a possible D gene (6 bases). The CDR3 contains 12 residues. V lost 2 bases, J lost 15 bases, and 14 bases lay in between. CDR1 is MDHEN and CDR2 is SYDVKM in the germline V gene. CDR3 coding DNA: TGTGCCAGCAGTTTAAAGGGACACAATCCGTTCTTC. Protein product: CASSLKGHNPFF.

This clone has only one observation. The CDR3 sequence: CASSIRQGRDNEQFF. DNA of the CDR3: TGTGCCAGTAGTATCCGACAGGGACGTGACAATGAGCAGTTCTTC. The chain joins TRBV19 to TRBJ2-1; 7 bases match TRBD1. The V and J ends lost 3 bases and 5 bases, in that order; junction bases with no gene match: 7. Per germline, CDR1 LNHDA and CDR2 SQIVND (reference sequence). The CDR3 is made up of 15 amino acids.

This sequence joins TRBV7-9 and TRBJ2-3; D not resolved. CDR3 size: 11 residues. V lost 7 bases, J lost 3 bases, and 5 bases lay in between. CDR1 SEHNR and CDR2 FQNEAQ come from the germline V gene (reference sequence). The CDR3 nucleotides read TGTGCCAGCACCCCTACAGATACGCAGTATTTT. Translating gives CASTPTDTQYF.

This clone showed up just a few times. The rearrangement links TRBV6-6 to TRBJ2-2, with a weak D call TRBD1 (5 bases). Trimming pared 0 bases from V and 5 bases from J, leaving 13 bases between. Germline V gives CDR1 MNHNY, CDR2 SVGAGI (reference sequence). The CDR3 extends over 16 amino acids. As DNA, the CDR3 is TGTGCCAGCAGTTACTCCATCGGAAGGGGAACCGGGGAGCTGTTTTTT. Translation: CASSYSIGRGTGELFF.

This chain links TRBV27 with TRBJ2-7; weak D call: TRBD1 (6 bases). V lost 5 bases and J lost 0, with 14 bases in between. The CDR3 runs to 15 residues. CDR1 MNHEY and CDR2 SMNVEV come from the germline V gene (reference sequence). The CDR3 coding sequence is TGTGCCAGCAGTCCAGGGGAAGTCCCCTCCTACGAGCAGTACTTC. It translates to CASSPGEVPSYEQYF.